This T cell receptor (beta chain) was obtained from a study of graft-versus-host responses after intestinal transplantation. Study summary: Anti-thymocyte globulin served as induction for all recipients, who then took tacrolimus and steroids for about 3 years.

The table came from immunoSEQ multiplex PCR; TCRdb's copy has only in-frame clones and leaves some out. The sample lists over 45,000 clones; over 85% were seen once. Germline V gene sequence: CDR1 LNHDA, CDR2 SQIVND (reference sequence). The trim removed 6 bases at V and 8 bases at J, leaving 12 bases unmatched. The CDR3 runs to 16 residues. The chain couples TRBV19 to TRBJ2-1; 11 bases align to TRBD1. The sequence was collected from a human patient who received an intestinal transplant, so some T cells may come from the graft donor. The specimen was PBMCs, collected 786 days after a first intestinal transplant, on the day of a second. The CDR3 sequence: CASRPHRDRGSHEQFF. The CDR3 DNA sequence: TGTGCCAGTAGACCCCACCGGGACAGGGGGTCGCATGAGCAGTTCTTC.